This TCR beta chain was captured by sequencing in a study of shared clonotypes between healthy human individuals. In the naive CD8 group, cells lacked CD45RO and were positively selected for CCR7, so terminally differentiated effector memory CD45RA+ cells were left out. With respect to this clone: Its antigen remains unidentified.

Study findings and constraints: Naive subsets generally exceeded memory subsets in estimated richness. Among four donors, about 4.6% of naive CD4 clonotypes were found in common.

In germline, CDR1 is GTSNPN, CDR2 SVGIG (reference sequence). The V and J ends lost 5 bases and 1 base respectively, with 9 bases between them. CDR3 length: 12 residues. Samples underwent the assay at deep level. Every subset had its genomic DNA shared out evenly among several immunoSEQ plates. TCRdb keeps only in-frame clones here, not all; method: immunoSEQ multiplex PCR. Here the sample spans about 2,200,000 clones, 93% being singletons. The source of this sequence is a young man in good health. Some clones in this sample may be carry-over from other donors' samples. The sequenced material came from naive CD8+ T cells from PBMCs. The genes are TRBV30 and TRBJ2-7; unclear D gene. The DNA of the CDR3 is TGTGCCTGGGACTTCGGGTCCTACGAGCAGTACTTC. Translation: CAWDFGSYEQYF.